This TCR beta chain is from a study of OX40 agonist ivuxolimab in advanced cancers. Patients with autoimmune history or systemic immunosuppression were excluded. Researchers took blood at baseline, on cycle 4 day 1, and on cycle 7 day 1. Repertoires were generated with immunoSEQ multiplex PCR, while TCRdb's copy carries only in-frame clones and drops some. The sample has tens of thousands of clones; approximately 89% are singletons. Notes on this clone: The antigen remains unidentified.

CDR1 and CDR2 (germline): WSHSY, SAAADI. The CDR3 is 13 amino acids. V was pared by 7 bases and J by 0 bases, with 9 bases between. General study results and limits: Among T cells, CD8+ cells averaged more expanded clones than CD4+ cells. No determination was made of the antigen specificity of the expanded peripheral T cells.

The sequencing used CD4+ or CD8+ T cells sorted from blood, collected in a trial of the OX40 agonist ivuxolimab. The gene calls are TRBV10-2 and TRBJ1-1; D unresolved. The source of this sequence is an adult with an advanced solid tumor such as melanoma, head and neck, liver or kidney cancer. The CDR3 DNA sequence: TGCGCCAGCACCCCCAGAATGAACACTGAAGCTTTCTTT. Translating it yields CASTPRMNTEAFF.